A single sample is the source of the 18 T cell receptor beta chains below, sequenced in a study of shared clonotypes between healthy human individuals. Repertoires were generated with immunoSEQ multiplex PCR, while TCRdb's copy carries only in-frame clones and drops some. The table lists about half a million clones, 75% to 80% of them singletons. The sequencing input was PBMCs. The receptors were gathered from a woman between 35 and 50 years old in good health. Some clones in this sample may be carry-over from other donors' samples.

The chain has TRBV6-6 and TRBJ2-7; a possible D gene is TRBD2 (5 bases). CDR3 length: 13 amino acids. Between the trimmed V and J ends, which lost 6 bases and 5 bases, there was a span of 14 bases. Germline V gene sequence: CDR1 MNHNY, CDR2 SVGAGI (reference sequence). The CDR3 DNA reads as TGTGCCAGCAGGAACCCGGACGGGGACGAGCAGTACTTC. Its translation is CASRNPDGDEQYF.

The V gene is TRBV10-1, the J gene TRBJ2-7, with a possible D match to TRBD1 (7 bases). There are 13 residues in the CDR3. Looked up from germline, CDR1 is WNHNN and CDR2 is SYGVQD (reference sequence). V lost 4 bases and J 7 bases, leaving 14 bases between the germline ends. The CDR3 is CASSGDRAGEQYF. The CDR3 bases are TGCGCCAGCAGTGGAGACAGGGCGGGGGAGCAGTACTTC.

In this sample, this clone is medium-sized. This sample also contains other DNA sequences that code for the same CDR3. CDR3 protein: CASSERATSSYEQYF. CDR3 DNA sequence: TGTGCCAGCAGTGAAAGAGCGACAAGCTCCTACGAGCAGTACTTC. The rearrangement joins TRBV6-1 to TRBJ2-7; D not resolved. Germline-derived CDR1 and CDR2 are MNHNS and SASEGT. This CDR3 spans 15 amino acids. Trimming stripped 2 bases from V and 0 bases from J, with 11 bases between.

The J gene is TRBJ2-1, the V gene TRBV6-5, with D possibly TRBD2 on 6 matching bases. The CDR3 loop spans 12 amino acids. Germline loops: CDR1 MNHEY, CDR2 SVGAGI. V was clipped by 6 bases and J by 9 bases, with 12 bases between them. DNA of the CDR3: TGTGCCAGCAGGAGACTAGTCGGTGAGCAGTTCTTC. Amino acids: CASRRLVGEQFF.

This rearrangement joins TRBV28 to TRBJ2-2; weak D call: TRBD2 (6 bases). The CDR3 has 15 residues. V lost 7 bases to trimming and J lost 0 bases, with 12 bases between them. CDR1 MDHEN and CDR2 SYDVKM come from the germline V gene. CDR3 DNA sequence: TGTGCCAGCACGGCCCGGGGGACGAACACCGGGGAGCTGTTTTTT. Its protein is CASTARGTNTGELFF.

The rearrangement joins TRBV6-1 to TRBJ1-5; D gene unclear. Trimming left V 4 bases short and J 4 bases short, with 14 bases between. The CDR3 sequence is 15 residues long. Germline assignment: CDR1 MNHNS and CDR2 SASEGT. The CDR3 here is CASSGRADGNQPQHF. As DNA, the CDR3 is TGTGCCAGCAGTGGCCGGGCCGACGGGAATCAGCCCCAGCATTTT.

The J gene is TRBJ2-7, the V gene TRBV5-4; 9 bases fit TRBD2. Germline V gene data show CDR1 as SGHNT and CDR2 as YYREEE (reference sequence). This CDR3 spans 12 amino acids. The junction had 2 bases not matched to a gene; V was cut back by 4 bases and J by 6 bases. The CDR3 nucleotides read TGTGCCAGCAGCCCGGGACTAGCCGAGCAGTACTTC. This gives the protein CASSPGLAEQYF.

Remarks on this clone: The sample carries other DNA sequences with the same CDR3. J is TRBJ1-5 and V is TRBV4-1; a possible D gene is TRBD1 (5 bases). Germline-derived CDR1 and CDR2 are MGHRA and YSYEKL. The CDR3 sequence is 14 residues long. V was pared by 4 bases and J by 1 base, with 8 bases between. The CDR3 region is CASSPGGSNQPQHF. CDR3 sequence (DNA): TGCGCCAGCAGCCCCGGGGGAAGCAATCAGCCCCAGCATTTT.

This clone showed up just once. The chain recombines TRBV7-3 with TRBJ1-5; TRBD1 is a possible D gene (6 bases). V lost 1 base to trimming and J lost 3 bases, with 19 bases between them. Germline CDR1 and CDR2: SGHTA and FQGTGA. This CDR3 has 18 residues. DNA for the CDR3: TGTGCCAGCAGCTTAAAGGCCGGTGCAGGACAGTTCAATCAGCCCCAGCATTTT. This sequence encodes CASSLKAGAGQFNQPQHF. The complete variable domain, with remaining parts taken from reference TRBV7-3 and TRBJ1-5, reads GAGVSQTPSNKVTEKGKYVELRCDPISGHTALYWYRQSLGQGPEFLIYFQGTGAADDSGLPNDRFFAVRPEGSVSTLKIQRTERGDSAVYLCASSLKAGAGQFNQPQHFGDGTRLSIL.

V is TRBV19 and J is TRBJ2-7; 7 bases match TRBD2. From germline, CDR1 is LNHDA and CDR2 SQIVND (reference sequence). J was trimmed by 4 bases and V by 3 bases; bases with no gene match: 9. CDR3 size: 15 residues. This CDR3 reads CASSIKGGAGYEQYF. Here the CDR3 DNA reads TGTGCCAGTAGTATCAAGGGAGGGGCTGGGTACGAGCAGTACTTC. Supplemented by reference TRBV19 and TRBJ2-7, the full variable domain reads DGGITQSPKYLFRKEGQNVTLSCEQNLNHDAMYWYRQDPGQGLRLIYYSQIVNDFQKGDIAEGYSVSREKKESFPLTVTSAQKNPTAFYLCASSIKGGAGYEQYFGPGTRLTVT.

The chain carries TRBV4-3 and TRBJ1-1; D perhaps matches TRBD1 (6 bases). V shed 0 bases and J shed 7 bases, with 15 bases lying between them. Germline V gene data show CDR1 as LGHNA and CDR2 as YSLEER. The CDR3 is 15 residues long. Written as DNA, the CDR3 is TGCGCCAGCAGCCAAGATGATCCAGGGGCGTATGAAGCTTTCTTT. Residues: CASSQDDPGAYEAFF.

This clone was seen just once. This chain uses TRBV23-1 with TRBJ2-6, with D perhaps TRBD1 (6 bases). TRBV23-1 counts as an open reading frame of uncertain function. V was clipped by 0 bases and J by 0 bases, with 9 bases between them. CDR3 length: 17 amino acids. This CDR3 reads CASSQSRGNSGANVLTF. The CDR3 DNA follows: TGCGCCAGCAGTCAATCGAGGGGGAACTCTGGGGCCAACGTCCTGACTTTC.

In this sample, this clone turned up once. The rearrangement uses TRBV4-1 and TRBJ1-1; D not resolved. Looked up from germline, CDR1 is MGHRA and CDR2 is YSYEKL. This CDR3 contains 14 residues. Between the trimmed V and J ends, which lost 0 bases and 1 base, there was a span of 6 bases. For the CDR3, the DNA is TGCGCCAGCAGCCAAGATCCCACGAACACTGAAGCTTTCTTT. Protein sequence: CASSQDPTNTEAFF.

A note on this clone: Being one base from a much bigger clone, this may be a read error. The sample contains more than one DNA sequence encoding this CDR3. V and J are TRBV19 and TRBJ2-1; 9 bases are a match to TRBD2. After removal of 1 base from V and 7 bases from J, the junction contained 5 bases not matched to a gene. CDR1 is LNHDA and CDR2 is SQIVND in the germline V gene (reference sequence). The CDR3 totals 15 residues. The DNA for the CDR3 is TGTGCCAGTAGTATAGGACTAGCGGATTATAATGAGCAGTTCTTC. It encodes CASSIGLADYNEQFF.

As regards this clone: This sample includes further DNA sequences coding for the same CDR3. The J gene is TRBJ2-3, the V gene TRBV18; 8 bases map to TRBD1. This CDR3 contains 15 residues. J lost 2 bases, V lost 2 bases, and 3 bases had no gene match. In germline, CDR1 is KGHSH, CDR2 LQKENI. The CDR3 coding sequence is TGTGCCAGCTCACCAGGGACAGGATTCACAGATACGCAGTATTTT. It encodes CASSPGTGFTDTQYF.

The chain combines TRBV5-1 with TRBJ2-3; no clear D gene. CDR1 is SGHRS, CDR2 YFSETQ, per germline. V dropped 6 bases and J dropped 0 bases, with 14 bases sitting between them. This CDR3 region has 15 residues. DNA for the CDR3: TGCGCCAGCACAACCCCCGACGGCAGCACAGATACGCAGTATTTT. Translated, it gives CASTTPDGSTDTQYF.

This chain links TRBV10-3 with TRBJ1-2, with a possible D match to TRBD1 (5 bases). CDR3 length: 15 residues. From germline, CDR1 is ENHRY and CDR2 SYGVKD. V lost 3 bases, J lost 6 bases, and 17 bases lay in between. Here the CDR3 reads CAISDAAGRGDGYTF. CDR3 sequence (DNA): TGTGCCATCAGTGACGCAGCAGGCCGGGGGGATGGCTACACCTTC.

The chain joins TRBV30 to TRBJ2-7, with 7 bases that match TRBD1. The length of the CDR3 is 15 residues. The V gene's germline CDR1 is GTSNPN and CDR2 SVGIG (reference sequence). V lost 2 bases and J lost 0; bases outside the gene matches: 7. The CDR3 DNA reads TGTGCCTGGAGTCAGCACAGGGGTCGCTCCTACGAGCAGTACTTC. Encoded protein: CAWSQHRGRSYEQYF.